This TCR beta chain came from a study of T cells in Graves' hyperthyroidism and ophthalmopathy. Study findings and constraints: The majority of expanded thyroid clonotypes above 0.001 also appeared in blood.

Amplification of TCR beta CDR3 regions was performed using RNA transcripts as template. With the HTBI primer set, the TCR CDR3 went through a first round of RT-PCR. TCRdb independently ran MiXCR on the multiplex PCR reads; one entry per CDR3 protein. The repertoire holds about 560,000 distinct CDR3 sequences, more than 15% seen once, with 6.5% to 8% in the top ten. About this clonotype: Antigen unknown. A read error may produce the germline difference seen at one junction end.

Calling Graves' hyperthyroidism stable meant ophthalmopathy did not progress within 18 months. CDR3 size: 13 residues. Germline CDR1 LNHDA, CDR2 SQIVND (reference sequence). The receptor comes from a young woman with Graves' hyperthyroidism. The gene calls are TRBV19 and TRBJ2-3; D gene uncertain. Sequenced input: blood. This CDR3 reads CASSKASLDTQYF. For the CDR3, the DNA is TGTGCCAGCAGTAAGGCGAGTTTGGATACGCAGTATTTT. Together with reference TRBV19 and TRBJ2-3, the CDR3 gives the full variable domain: DGGITQSPKYLFRKEGQNVTLSCEQNLNHDAMYWYRQDPGQGLRLIYYSQIVNDFQKGDIAEGYSVSREKKESFPLTVTSAQKNPTAFYLCASSKASLDTQYFGPGTRLTVL.